The 12 T cell receptor beta chains below come from one sample, sequenced in a study of CD8+ T cells in alopecia areata. Following RNA extraction, reverse transcription yielded cDNA that acted as the sequencing template. Sequencing was performed with immunoSEQ multiplex PCR; in TCRdb, only in-frame clones are kept and a portion is missing. Here the sample spans approximately 58,000 clones, 44% being singletons. The sample was NKG2D-low CD8+ T cells sorted from blood. These receptors all stem from a human donor with alopecia areata.

The chain combines TRBV7-9 with TRBJ1-1; D not resolved. The germline gives CDR1 SEHNR, CDR2 FQNEAQ (reference sequence). The CDR3 consists of 14 residues. With 1 base removed from V and 2 bases from J, the gap between germline ends came to 8 bases. CDR3 residues: CASSLGRVNTEAFF. CDR3 DNA: TGTGCCAGCAGCTTAGGGAGGGTTAACACTGAAGCTTTCTTT.

CDR3 amino acids: CASTPGGTVEAFF. CDR3 DNA sequence: TGTGCCAGCACCCCGGGGGGGACAGTAGAAGCTTTCTTT. This chain joins TRBV6-5 and TRBJ1-1, with 7 bases fitting TRBD1. The germline V gene has CDR1 MNHEY and CDR2 SVGAGI. J gave up 8 bases and V 7 bases, and 10 bases lay outside the gene matches. The CDR3 is 13 amino acids.

This clone was observed a handful of times. The chain carries TRBV2 and TRBJ2-7; D gene unclear. Germline values: CDR1 SNHLY, CDR2 FYNNEI. Trimming left V 6 bases short and J 0 bases short, with 6 bases between. The CDR3 consists of 12 residues. CDR3 DNA: TGTGCCAGCAGAAGGATCTCCTACGAGCAGTACTTC. This gives the protein CASRRISYEQYF.

This clone was seen a handful of times. CDR3: CSVEGGRENEQYF. The CDR3 DNA reads TGCAGCGTTGAAGGGGGCAGGGAGAACGAGCAGTACTTC. V usage is TRBV29-1 and J usage is TRBJ2-7; D may correspond to TRBD1 or TRBD2 (5 bases each). CDR3 length equals 13 residues. Deletions cut 1 base from V and 5 bases from J, with 12 bases between. Germline V lookup: CDR1 SQVTM, CDR2 ANQGSEA.

This clone occurred a few times. The chain is built from TRBV9 and TRBJ2-3; D unclear. The CDR3 totals 13 residues. Per germline, CDR1 SGDLS and CDR2 YYNGEE. V was pared by 3 bases and J by 2 bases, with 7 bases between. As DNA, the CDR3 is TGTGCCAGCAGCGCCTTTGACACAGATACGCAGTATTTT. It yields the protein CASSAFDTDTQYF.

The CDR3 DNA sequence: TGTGCCAGCAGCGGTTCGGATACGCAGTATTTT. Translated: CASSGSDTQYF. The chain employs TRBV6-1 and TRBJ2-3; D unclear. The CDR3 totals 11 residues. V was cut by 6 bases and J by 6 bases, with 7 bases left in between. Germline V gene lookup returns CDR1 MNHNS and CDR2 SASEGT.

V is TRBV29-1 and J is TRBJ2-7; no firm D call. Trimming cost V 3 bases and J 6 bases, with 15 bases left between them. Germline V gene lookup returns CDR1 SQVTM and CDR2 ANQGSEA. The CDR3 runs 13 residues. DNA of the CDR3: TGCAGCGTTGAGGTAGAAGCAGGTGTCGAGCAGTACTTC. It translates to CSVEVEAGVEQYF.

The chain joins TRBV7-2 to TRBJ2-2; the D gene could be TRBD1 or TRBD2 (6 bases each). Trimming shortened V by 0 bases and J by 5 bases, and 13 bases separated the two germline ends. CDR1 and CDR2 from the germline V gene are SGHTA and FQGNSA. This CDR3 is 16 amino acids long. CDR3 region: CASSLAGGGRTGELFF. CDR3 DNA sequence: TGTGCCAGCAGCTTAGCTGGAGGGGGTCGAACCGGGGAGCTGTTTTTT. Complete variable domain (other parts from reference TRBV7-2 and TRBJ2-2): GAGVSQSPSNKVTEKGKDVELRCDPISGHTALYWYRQSLGQGLEFLIYFQGNSAPDKSGLPSDRFSAERTGGSVSTLTIQRTQQEDSAVYLCASSLAGGGRTGELFFGEGSRLTVL.

The rearrangement links TRBV7-8 to TRBJ2-5; the D is unclear. Gene TRBJ2-7 matches the end of the DNA better, so the J call may be wrong. CDR1 is SGHVS and CDR2 is FQNEAQ in the germline V gene. This CDR3 comprises 12 residues. The chain's CDR3 is CASSLTAYEQYF. The CDR3 DNA is TGTGCCAGCAGCCTTACCGCCTACGAGCAGTACTTC.

This clone came up a few times. V gene TRBV2 combines with J gene TRBJ2-1; 7 positions match TRBD2. Germline assignment: CDR1 SNHLY and CDR2 FYNNEI. With V trimmed by 6 bases and J by 2 bases, 7 bases remained unmatched. The CDR3 contains 15 residues. The CDR3 region is CASSPLAETYNEQFF. The CDR3 region has the DNA TGTGCCAGCAGCCCCCTAGCGGAGACCTACAATGAGCAGTTCTTC.

This clone has just a few counts. The gene calls are TRBV29-1 and TRBJ2-2; D gene uncertain. This CDR3 is 13 amino acids long. Germline V lookup: CDR1 SQVTM, CDR2 ANQGSEA. V lost 0 bases to trimming and J lost 8 bases, with 10 bases between them. The CDR3, as DNA: TGCAGCGTTGAAGATTCCTTCCAGGGGGAGCTGTTTTTT. Its protein is CSVEDSFQGELFF.

This clone occurred a few times. The V gene is TRBV9, the J gene TRBJ2-7; D may be TRBD1 (6 bases). The CDR3 sequence is 12 residues long. Trimming stripped 4 bases from V and 4 bases from J, with 9 bases between. The germline CDR1 and CDR2 sequences are SGDLS and YYNGEE. CDR3 amino acids: CASSPQGYEQYF. For the CDR3, the DNA is TGTGCCAGCAGCCCACAGGGTTACGAGCAGTACTTC.